The present T cell receptor beta chain was sequenced within a study of OX40 agonist ivuxolimab in advanced cancers. Study as a whole: In this trial design, patients received ivuxolimab intravenously at 0.01 to 10 mg/kg every 2 weeks. General study results and limits: Clones of CD4+ and CD8+ blood T cells grew by week 6 at doses of 0.1 to 3.0 mg/kg. CD8+ T cells were the subset that, on average, had more expanded clones than CD4+. At 0.1-3.0 mg/kg, partial responders had clonal expansion among the lowest observed.

Per germline, CDR1 LNHNV and CDR2 YYDKDF (reference sequence). The CDR3 has 16 residues. Trimming took 0 bases from V and 6 from J, leaving 15 bases between them. About this clone itself: Antigen: not known.

The data were produced by immunoSEQ multiplex PCR, yet TCRdb's version contains in-frame clones alone and is incomplete. Found here are approximately 21,000 clones, about 80% of them singletons; the top ten hold roughly a third. This chain links TRBV15 with TRBJ2-1; D may be TRBD1 or TRBD2 (5 bases each). Sequenced here: CD4+ or CD8+ T cells sorted from blood, sampled in a trial of the OX40 agonist ivuxolimab. The sequence came from an adult with an advanced solid tumor such as melanoma, head and neck, liver or kidney cancer. DNA of the CDR3: TGTGCCACCAGCAGAGAGGGGTGGGGACCAACCAATGAGCAGTTCTTC. Protein: CATSREGWGPTNEQFF.